Below are 25 T cell receptor beta chains sequenced from a single sample in a study of shared clonotypes between healthy human individuals. Generated by immunoSEQ multiplex PCR, the TCRdb table keeps only in-frame clones and is missing some. The data contain approximately 1,000,000 clones, 77% of them singletons. Sequenced input: memory CD4+ T cells from PBMCs. Sample subset: CD45RA-negative fraction. The receptors were gathered from a man younger than 30 in good health. Some clones in this sample may be carry-over from other donors' samples.

The V call is TRBV6-1, the J call TRBJ2-3, with 8 bases matching TRBD1. CDR3 length equals 13 residues. Germline V gene data show CDR1 as MNHNS and CDR2 as SASEGT. Germline trimming cut 3 bases from V and 4 bases from J; bases unmatched to any gene: 0. CDR3 in DNA: TGTGCCAGCAGTGAGGACAGGGCAGATACGCAGTATTTT. It is translated as CASSEDRADTQYF.

This clone was picked up a small number of times. The V and J genes are TRBV6-1 and TRBJ1-2; possible D gene TRBD1, 5 bases. The CDR3 consists of 14 residues. V shed 1 base and J shed 4 bases, with 10 bases lying between them. The germline CDR1 and CDR2 sequences are MNHNS and SASEGT. The CDR3 spells CASSEGGTLYGYTF. CDR3 DNA: TGTGCCAGCAGTGAAGGGGGGACTCTCTATGGCTACACCTTC.

The chain joins TRBV28 to TRBJ2-7; 12 nucleotides line up with TRBD2. Trimming removed 5 bases from V and 1 base from J; junction bases left unmatched: 6. Germline assignment: CDR1 MDHEN and CDR2 SYDVKM. This CDR3 is built from 16 residues. The CDR3 DNA reads TGTGCCAGCAGTCTAGCGGGGGGGTTCCGATCCTACGAGCAGTACTTC. As protein: CASSLAGGFRSYEQYF. The complete variable domain, with remaining parts taken from reference TRBV28 and TRBJ2-7, reads DVKVTQSSRYLVKRTGEKVFLECVQDMDHENMFWYRQDPGLGLRLIYFSYDVKMKEKGDIPEGYSVSREKKERFSLILESASTNQTSMYLCASSLAGGFRSYEQYFGPGTRLTVT.

V is TRBV19 and J is TRBJ1-2; 9 nucleotides match TRBD1. The CDR3 is 13 amino acids. V shed 6 bases, J shed 3 bases, and the junction held 2 bases outside the gene matches. CDR1 and CDR2 from the germline V gene are LNHDA and SQIVND (reference sequence). In DNA form, the CDR3 reads TGTGCCAGTAGCAGGGACAGGGACTATGGCTACACCTTC. It encodes CASSRDRDYGYTF. The variable domain in full, completed from reference TRBV19 and TRBJ1-2, reads DGGITQSPKYLFRKEGQNVTLSCEQNLNHDAMYWYRQDPGQGLRLIYYSQIVNDFQKGDIAEGYSVSREKKESFPLTVTSAQKNPTAFYLCASSRDRDYGYTFGSGTRLTVV.

J is TRBJ2-1 and V is TRBV10-2; 7 bases line up with TRBD2. CDR1 and CDR2 (germline): WSHSY, SAAADI. The CDR3 length is 15 residues. Trimming cost V 6 bases and J 3 bases; bases outside gene matches: 8. For the CDR3, the DNA is TGCGCCAGCAGCAGTTCAAGCGGGATCTACAATGAGCAGTTCTTC. It codes for CASSSSSGIYNEQFF.

The chain joins TRBV28 to TRBJ2-2; D gene unclear. Germline V gene sequence: CDR1 MDHEN, CDR2 SYDVKM. The CDR3 runs 13 residues. Deletions cut 2 bases from V and 3 bases from J, with 4 bases between. This CDR3 reads CASSLMHTGELFF. For the CDR3, the DNA is TGTGCCAGCAGTTTAATGCACACCGGGGAGCTGTTTTTT.

With respect to this clone: This same CDR3 is encoded by further DNA sequences in the sample. The rearrangement links TRBV5-1 to TRBJ2-2; D unresolved. The CDR3 contains 16 residues. Germline CDR1 is SGHRS and CDR2 is YFSETQ. V was cut by 1 base and J by 0 bases, with 10 bases left in between. Written as DNA, the CDR3 is TGCGCCAGCAGCTTGTTTGCGGCCGCGAACACCGGGGAGCTGTTTTTT. Amino acid sequence: CASSLFAAANTGELFF.

V gene TRBV30 combines with J gene TRBJ2-7, with D maybe TRBD1 (6 bases). Trimming removed 0 bases at V and 3 bases at J, with 12 bases between. Germline V CDR1 and CDR2: GTSNPN, SVGIG (reference sequence). The CDR3 is 14 residues long. The DNA of the CDR3 is TGTGCCTGGAGTGTCCTCCCAGGGGTCTACGAGCAGTACTTC. This sequence encodes CAWSVLPGVYEQYF. The whole variable domain, filled in from reference TRBV30 and TRBJ2-7, reads SQTIHQWPATLVQPVGSPLSLECTVEGTSNPNLYWYRQAAGRGLQLLFYSVGIGQISSEVPQNLSASRPQDRQFILSSKKLLLSDSGFYLCAWSVLPGVYEQYFGPGTRLTVT.

This clone was counted once. The rearrangement joins TRBV10-3 to TRBJ2-6; 12 bases map to TRBD1. Germline CDR1 and CDR2: ENHRY and SYGVKD. J lost 1 base, V lost 7 bases, and 5 bases had no gene match. The CDR3 sequence is 17 residues long. This CDR3 reads CAITPGQGASGANVLTF. CDR3 DNA sequence: TGTGCCATCACCCCGGGACAGGGGGCTTCTGGGGCCAACGTCCTGACTTTC.

This chain joins TRBV6-1 and TRBJ1-4; perhaps TRBD1 as D (5 bases). V was pared by 6 bases and J by 4 bases, with 15 bases between. The germline V gene has CDR1 MNHNS and CDR2 SASEGT. This CDR3 has 15 amino acids. CDR3 region: CASRKRDGVNEKLFF. In DNA form, the CDR3 reads TGTGCCAGCAGAAAACGGGACGGAGTTAATGAAAAACTGTTTTTT.

The chain carries TRBV12-5 and TRBJ1-5; no firm D call. Trimming cost V 3 bases and J 0 bases, with 12 bases left between them. This CDR3 region has 16 residues. Germline V gives CDR1 LGHNT, CDR2 FRNRAP. CDR3 residues: CASGFRWKLSNQPQHF. CDR3 coding DNA: TGTGCTAGTGGTTTCCGCTGGAAACTTAGCAATCAGCCCCAGCATTTT.

This clone was detected only once. V is TRBV11-2 and J is TRBJ2-7; TRBD1 matches at 10 bases. V shed 3 bases, J shed 2 bases, and the junction held 1 base outside the gene matches. The CDR3 spans 14 residues. Per the germline V gene, CDR1 is SGHAT and CDR2 is FQNNGV. Written as DNA, the CDR3 is TGTGCCAGCAGCTTTGGGACAGGGGCCTACGAGCAGTACTTC. Protein sequence: CASSFGTGAYEQYF. The variable domain in full, with the rest retrieved from reference TRBV11-2 and TRBJ2-7, is EAGVAQSPRYKIIEKRQSVAFWCNPISGHATLYWYQQILGQGPKLLIQFQNNGVVDDSQLPKDRFSAERLKGVDSTLKIQPAKLEDSAVYLCASSFGTGAYEQYFGPGTRLTVT.

V usage is TRBV13 and J usage is TRBJ2-3; D possibly corresponds to TRBD2 (6 bases). Trimming removed 2 bases from V and 5 bases from J, with 8 bases in between. This CDR3 is built from 13 residues. CDR1 and CDR2 from the germline V gene are PRHDT and FYEKMQ (reference sequence). The CDR3 nucleotides are TGTGCCAGCAGCTTAAGGGGAGGAGATACGCAGTATTTT. It translates to CASSLRGGDTQYF.

As to this clone: Other DNA sequences within the sample encode an identical CDR3. The chain links TRBV19 to TRBJ1-5; 7 nucleotides match TRBD1. V trimming: 3 bases; J trimming: 2 bases; junction bases outside the gene matches: 4. The CDR3 loop spans 15 amino acids. The V gene's germline CDR1 is LNHDA and CDR2 SQIVND (reference sequence). Here the CDR3 reads CASSIGGGRNQPQHF. CDR3 DNA: TGTGCCAGTAGTATTGGAGGGGGCCGCAATCAGCCCCAGCATTTT.

V gene TRBV5-1 combines with J gene TRBJ2-7; D unclear. Per the germline V gene, CDR1 is SGHRS and CDR2 is YFSETQ. This CDR3 comprises 15 residues. V was shortened by 0 bases and J by 2 bases, with 12 bases between the two germline ends. The CDR3 nucleotides read TGCGCCAGCAGCTTGGATGTGAGGCTACCCTACGAGCAGTACTTC. Residues: CASSLDVRLPYEQYF.

This clone was counted only a few times. The chain recombines TRBV6-5 with TRBJ2-3; D not resolved. This CDR3 has 12 residues. CDR1 is MNHEY, CDR2 SVGAGI, per germline. V lost 4 bases, J lost 8 bases, and 10 bases lay in between. CDR3 nucleotides: TGTGCCAGCAGTTTTGGAGCCGCTACGCAGTATTTT. It codes for CASSFGAATQYF.

This clone has more than one count but fewer than ten. The V and J genes are TRBV28 and TRBJ2-7; perhaps TRBD2 as D (6 bases). V was shortened by 3 bases and J by 5 bases, with 11 bases between the two germline ends. CDR1 MDHEN and CDR2 SYDVKM come from the germline V gene. The CDR3 spans 13 residues. The CDR3 DNA reads TGTGCCAGCAGTTTTGAAGCGGGCAACGAGCAGTACTTC. Encoded protein: CASSFEAGNEQYF.

The rearrangement joins TRBV5-1 to TRBJ1-1; the D gene is possibly TRBD1 (6 bases). The CDR3 is made up of 15 amino acids. V lost 0 bases, J lost 5 bases, and 14 bases lay in between. The V gene's germline CDR1 is SGHRS and CDR2 YFSETQ. The CDR3 loop reads CASSLDGGQGTEAFF. In DNA form, the CDR3 reads TGCGCCAGCAGCTTGGATGGGGGGCAGGGAACTGAAGCTTTCTTT. Full variable domain (remainder filled in from reference TRBV5-1 and TRBJ1-1): KAGVTQTPRYLIKTRGQQVTLSCSPISGHRSVSWYQQTPGQGLQFLFEYFSETQRNKGNFPGRFSGRQFSNSRSEMNVSTLELGDSALYLCASSLDGGQGTEAFFGQGTRLTVV.

Here the CDR3 reads CASSVRAQVEVQYF. The CDR3 DNA sequence: TGCGCCAGCAGCGTCCGGGCCCAAGTTGAGGTGCAGTATTTT. The chain carries TRBV5-1 and TRBJ2-3; D gene unclear. V dropped 4 bases and J dropped 11 bases, with 20 bases sitting between them. CDR3 length: 14 residues. Per the germline V gene, CDR1 is SGHRS and CDR2 is YFSETQ.

The V gene is TRBV11-2, the J gene TRBJ2-7; the D call may be TRBD1 or TRBD2 (5 bases each). Trimming removed 5 bases at V and 3 bases at J, with 14 bases between. Germline loops: CDR1 SGHAT, CDR2 FQNNGV. The CDR3 totals 14 residues. CDR3 bases: TGTGCCAGCAGCCCCGGGGCGACCCTCTACGAGCAGTACTTC. This translates into CASSPGATLYEQYF.

The chain is built from TRBV10-1 and TRBJ2-1, with D maybe TRBD1 (5 bases). V was cut by 6 bases and J by 9 bases, with 12 bases left in between. CDR3 length equals 12 residues. Germline values: CDR1 WNHNN, CDR2 SYGVQD (reference sequence). CDR3 DNA sequence: TGCGCCAGCAGAAGTGGGCAGGGTGAGCAGTTCTTC. Protein: CASRSGQGEQFF.

The CDR3 loop is CASTSERGRTVPHYGYTF. The CDR3 coding sequence is TGTGCCAGCACCTCCGAACGCGGCCGGACCGTACCTCATTATGGCTACACCTTC. The rearrangement joins TRBV7-9 to TRBJ1-2; D uncertain. Germline-derived CDR1 and CDR2 are SEHNR and FQNEAQ (reference sequence). This CDR3 is 18 amino acids long. V was clipped by 7 bases and J by 5 bases, with 29 bases between them.

The chain links TRBV28 to TRBJ1-2; 8 positions agree with TRBD1. V lost 7 bases, J lost 4 bases, and 5 bases stayed unmatched. From germline, CDR1 is MDHEN and CDR2 SYDVKM. CDR3 size: 13 residues. The CDR3, as DNA: TGTGCCAGCACATCAGGGGGCAGCTATGGCTACACCTTC. This encodes CASTSGGSYGYTF.

This clone was recorded many times. The same CDR3 arises from other DNA sequences in this sample as well. This chain connects TRBV5-6 to TRBJ1-2; a weak D match, TRBD1 (5 bases). V lost 4 bases and J 4 bases, leaving 11 bases between the germline ends. The germline gives CDR1 SGHDT, CDR2 YYEEEE. The CDR3 runs to 13 residues. This CDR3 is CASSPRQIYGYTF. The CDR3 DNA reads TGTGCCAGCAGCCCGCGACAGATCTATGGCTACACCTTC. The whole variable domain, remainder taken from reference TRBV5-6 and TRBJ1-2, is DAGVTQSPTHLIKTRGQQVTLRCSPKSGHDTVSWYQQALGQGPQFIFQYYEEEERQRGNFPDRFSGHQFPNYSSELNVNALLLGDSALYLCASSPRQIYGYTFGSGTRLTVV.

This sequence joins TRBV28 and TRBJ2-5, with TRBD2 matching over 8 bases. This CDR3 comprises 15 residues. Germline V gene sequence: CDR1 MDHEN, CDR2 SYDVKM. Trimming took 9 bases from V and 3 from J; bases not matched to a gene: 12. As DNA, the CDR3 is TGTGCCAGTCTCGCCGGGGGACTAGGGGAAGAGACCCAGTACTTC. Translating it yields CASLAGGLGEETQYF.